The 9 T cell receptor beta chains below were found in one sample sequenced in a study of blood T cells in healthy people across ages. With a J-beta primer mix and a sample-barcoded 5' primer, a second PCR ran roughly 6 to 11 cycles. TCRdb reprocessed the 5' RACE reads via MiXCR and lists one record per CDR3 protein. This table holds 600,000 or so distinct CDR3 sequences, less than 35% found once. The sample was blood. These receptors originate from a woman of 80 years or more in good health.

Comment on this clonotype: A much larger clone lies a single base off, so this may be a read error. The rearrangement joins TRBV20-1 to TRBJ1-2; perhaps TRBD1 as D (6 bases). The CDR3 is 16 amino acids. From germline, CDR1 is DFQATT and CDR2 SNEGSKA (reference sequence). This CDR3 reads CSAWIGGQGFGYGHTF. DNA for the CDR3: TGCAGTGCCTGGATCGGGGGGCAGGGATTCGGTTATGGCCACACCTTC.

This clonotype was recorded a few times. The chain employs TRBV30 and TRBJ2-5, with TRBD1 as a possible D gene (6 bases). The CDR3 has 13 amino acids. The germline V and J ends were trimmed by 8 bases and 3 bases, with 16 bases remaining between them. Germline CDR1 reads GTSNPN; CDR2 reads SVGIG (reference sequence). DNA for the CDR3: TGTGCCAAAGTGAGCGCAGGGGAAGAGACCCAGTACTTC. Its protein is CAKVSAGEETQYF.

V is TRBV20-1 and J is TRBJ2-5; 8 nucleotides align to TRBD2. With the DNA end fitting TRBJ2-7 better, the J assignment may be wrong. Germline lookup yields CDR1 DFQATT and CDR2 SNEGSKA (reference sequence). The CDR3 consists of 16 residues. CDR3 protein: CSARDRGGTRYYEQYF. CDR3 coding DNA: TGCAGTGCTAGAGATCGGGGGGGGACCAGATATTACGAGCAGTACTTC.

Turning to this clonotype: This sequence may be a read error, since a much larger clone differs from it by one base. The rearrangement uses TRBV28 and TRBJ2-7; perhaps TRBD2 as D (6 bases). CDR3 length: 15 residues. Trimming stripped 6 bases from V and 5 bases from J, with 20 bases between. CDR1 and CDR2 (germline): MDHEN, SYDVKM. CDR3 bases: TGTGCCAGCAGCCCTCTAGGACGGGGGATAAACGAGCAGTACTTC. This codes for CASSPLGRGINEQYF.

In its sample, this clonotype was seen many times. This chain connects TRBV5-6 to TRBJ2-7; either TRBD1 or TRBD2 may supply D (5 bases each). Germline CDR1 reads SGHDT; CDR2 reads YYEEEE. CDR3 size: 17 residues. Trimming removed 3 bases from V and 3 bases from J, with 22 bases in between. CDR3 nucleotides: TGTGCCAGCAGCTCCCTGTCCCCGGGACCCGGTGTCTACGAGCAGTACTTC. Translation: CASSSLSPGPGVYEQYF.

This clonotype has more than one count but fewer than ten. A read error is possible here, since a much larger clone lies one base away. The chain is built from TRBV10-3 and TRBJ2-3; D is undetermined. The CDR3 totals 13 residues. Per germline, CDR1 ENHRY and CDR2 SYGVKD. CDR3: CVIRGVWMDTQYF. The CDR3 DNA follows: TGTGTCATCCGTGGGGTATGGATGGATACGCAGTATTTT.

In the case of this clonotype: One end of the junction does not line up with germline, which may come from a read error. The chain joins TRBV7-9 to TRBJ2-1; D call uncertain. This CDR3 region has 17 residues. CDR1 and CDR2 from the germline V gene are SEHNR and FQNEAQ (reference sequence). The CDR3 bases are TGTGCCGGCAGCTTGGGTCGATTGACGAGCTCCTACAATGAGCAGTTCTTC. It is translated as CAGSLGRLTSSYNEQFF.

About this clonotype: This clone may be a read error of a much larger clone one base away. The chain combines TRBV20-1 with TRBJ2-1; TRBD2 matches 9 bases. V shed 8 bases, J shed 6 bases, and the junction held 11 bases outside the gene matches. CDR1 is DFQATT and CDR2 is SNEGSKA in the germline V gene (reference sequence). This CDR3 has 14 amino acids. The CDR3 nucleotides read TGCAGTACACCAGAGCAGCGGGGGGTCAATGAGCAGTTCTTC. Translation gives CSTPEQRGVNEQFF.

Regarding this clonotype: Since a much larger clone is just one base distant, this may be a read error. This chain connects TRBV20-1 to TRBJ2-1, with D perhaps matching TRBD2 (7 bases). The assigned J gene may be wrong: the sequence end matches TRBJ2-7 better. The V gene's germline CDR1 is DFQATT and CDR2 SNEGSKA (reference sequence). This CDR3 is built from 15 residues. The CDR3 DNA follows: TGCAGTGCTGAGGGGGGGGGAATAGCGTACAATGAGCAGTACTTC. This translates into CSAEGGGIAYNEQYF.